This TCR beta chain comes out of a study of blood T cell repertoires in COVID-19. Sequencing was performed with immunoSEQ multiplex PCR; in TCRdb, only in-frame clones are kept and a portion is missing. The table has 70,000 to 95,000 clones, around nine tenths seen once. The junction had 8 bases not matched to a gene; V was cut back by 7 bases and J by 6 bases. The CDR3 runs to 14 residues. Looked up from germline, CDR1 is SQVTM and CDR2 is ANQGSEA. The sequencing input was peripheral blood. The sequence derives from a woman aged 45 to 65 in a cohort sampled during active COVID-19. The V gene is TRBV29-1, the J gene TRBJ2-3, with 12 nucleotides matching TRBD1. This chain's CDR3 is CSARGQGAWDTQYF. The CDR3 nucleotides read TGCAGCGCCAGGGGACAGGGGGCATGGGATACGCAGTATTTT.